The clone carrying this TCR beta chain was seen a single time. The antigen is unknown. This sample was taken from a study of CD8+ T cells in alopecia areata. Study results and limitations: Scalp sample sequencing also detects resident alphabeta T cells of normal skin. Normal scalp showed lower clonality than lesional scalp, especially alopecia totalis/universalis.

As the sequencing template, cDNA was produced by extracting RNA and reverse transcribing it. Produced via immunoSEQ multiplex PCR; TCRdb's table is partial and in-frame only. The top ten clones hold around a third of a sample with about 23,000 clones, approximately 52% of them seen once. Lesional scalp punch biopsies and peripheral blood came from alopecia areata patients. Sorting from PBMCs produced CD4+ and CD8+ T cells. This sequence was found in a human donor with alopecia areata. The sequenced sample was NKG2D-high CD8+ T cells sorted from blood.

In DNA form, the CDR3 reads TGTGCCAGCAGCGTAGACCAGGGGGATAATTCACCCCTCCACTTT. Amino acids: CASSVDQGDNSPLHF. This sequence joins TRBV9 and TRBJ1-6; 7 bases line up with TRBD1. J lost 5 bases, V lost 0 bases, and 2 bases had no gene match. The germline gives CDR1 SGDLS, CDR2 YYNGEE. CDR3 length: 15 amino acids. Full variable domain (rest looked up from reference TRBV9 and TRBJ1-6): DSGVTQTPKHLITATGQRVTLRCSPRSGDLSVYWYQQSLDQGLQFLIQYYNGEERAKGNILERFSAQQFPDLHSELNLSSLELGDSALYFCASSVDQGDNSPLHFGNGTRLTVT.